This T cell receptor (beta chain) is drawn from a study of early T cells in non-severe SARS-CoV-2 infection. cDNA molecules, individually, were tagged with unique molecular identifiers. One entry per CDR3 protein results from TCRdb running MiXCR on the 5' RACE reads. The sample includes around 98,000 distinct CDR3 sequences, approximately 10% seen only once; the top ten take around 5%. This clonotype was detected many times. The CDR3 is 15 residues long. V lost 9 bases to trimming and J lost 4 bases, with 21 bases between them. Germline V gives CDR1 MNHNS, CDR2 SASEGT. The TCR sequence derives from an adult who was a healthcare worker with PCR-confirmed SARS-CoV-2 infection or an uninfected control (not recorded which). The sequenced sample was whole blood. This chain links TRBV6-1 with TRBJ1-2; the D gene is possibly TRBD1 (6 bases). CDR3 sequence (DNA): TGTGCCAGTGCGCACCGGACAGACGGCTTCTATGGCTACACCTTC. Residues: CASAHRTDGFYGYTF.